The 26 T cell receptor beta chains in this list originate from one sample, sequenced in a study of PD-1 blockade in classical Hodgkin lymphoma. Time point specified: cycle 4 day 1 (C4D1), after less than seven weeks of nivolumab. Each patient relapsed following autologous stem cell transplantation, and prior brentuximab vedotin exposure differed. The protocol was immunoSEQ multiplex PCR, while the TCRdb copy is restricted to in-frame clones and leaves out a portion. The sample yields approximately 52,000 clones, around nine tenths seen once. The sample in question was peripheral blood mononuclear cells (PBMCs), obtained before the fourth cycle of nivolumab. Source of these receptors: a human donor with classical Hodgkin lymphoma.

This chain joins TRBV18 and TRBJ2-3; the match to TRBD2 covers 9 bases. CDR1 is KGHSH and CDR2 is LQKENI in the germline V gene. The junction had 7 bases not matched to a gene; V was cut back by 6 bases and J by 0 bases. CDR3 size: 16 residues. The CDR3 region is CASSRQTSGSTDTQYF. Here the CDR3 DNA reads TGTGCCAGCTCCCGACAGACTAGCGGTAGCACAGATACGCAGTATTTT.

The CDR3 here is CASSLGQGYRQPQHF. In DNA, the CDR3 is TGTGCCAGCAGTTTGGGTCAGGGGTACCGTCAGCCCCAGCATTTT. The genes are TRBV28 and TRBJ1-5; D is possibly TRBD1 (6 bases). Germline V gives CDR1 MDHEN, CDR2 SYDVKM. Trimming took off 3 bases at V and 6 bases at J, with 15 bases between the two ends. This CDR3 comprises 15 residues.

V usage is TRBV11-2 and J usage is TRBJ2-3; possible D gene TRBD2, 6 bases. The CDR3 sequence is 15 residues long. Germline CDR1 is SGHAT and CDR2 is FQNNGV. V was cut by 5 bases and J by 6 bases, with 18 bases left in between. The CDR3 nucleotides read TGTGCCAGCAGCGGGACCGGGACTCCCACCGATACGCAGTATTTT. It encodes CASSGTGTPTDTQYF.

The chain has TRBV9 and TRBJ2-7, with D possibly matching TRBD2 (6 bases). This CDR3 is 14 amino acids long. V was pared by 0 bases and J by 5 bases, with 12 bases between. Germline V gene sequence: CDR1 SGDLS, CDR2 YYNGEE. The CDR3 DNA follows: TGTGCCAGCAGCGTAGACCTAGCGAGGCACGAGCAGTACTTC. This encodes CASSVDLARHEQYF.

The chain joins TRBV11-3 to TRBJ2-1, with D perhaps given as TRBD1 or TRBD2 (5 bases each). This CDR3 is built from 12 residues. Trimming took off 5 bases at V and 8 bases at J, with 10 bases between the two ends. Germline loops: CDR1 SGHNT, CDR2 YENEEA. DNA for the CDR3: TGTGCCAGCAGCAAGATGGGGGATGAGCAGTTCTTC. This translates into CASSKMGDEQFF.

The chain has TRBV5-1 and TRBJ2-5, with 10 bases matching TRBD2. V was pared by 4 bases and J by 1 base, with 7 bases of the junction left unmatched. Germline CDR1 is SGHRS and CDR2 is YFSETQ. This CDR3 has 16 amino acids. The CDR3, as DNA: TGCGCCAGCAGCCAGCAGATAGCGGGGGGCCAAGAGACCCAGTACTTC. Translation gives CASSQQIAGGQETQYF.

The chain is built from TRBV5-1 and TRBJ2-7; the match to TRBD2 covers 8 bases. CDR1 SGHRS and CDR2 YFSETQ come from the germline V gene. CDR3 length: 16 amino acids. With V trimmed by 1 base and J by 9 bases, 15 bases remained unmatched. The CDR3, as DNA: TGCGCCAGCAGCTTGCAGACCGGGACTAGTTTCGGGGGGCAGTACTTC. This translates into CASSLQTGTSFGGQYF.

V gene TRBV6-6 combines with J gene TRBJ1-1, with TRBD1 matching 7 bases. V gave up 5 bases and J gave up 1 base; unmatched junction bases: 7. Germline CDR1 and CDR2: MNHNY and SVGAGI (reference sequence). The CDR3 contains 15 residues. The CDR3 protein is CASSITGQRNTEAFF. Written as DNA, the CDR3 is TGTGCCAGCAGTATAACGGGACAGAGGAACACTGAAGCTTTCTTT.

The rearrangement uses TRBV28 and TRBJ2-1; the match to TRBD1 covers 8 bases. The CDR3 extends over 17 amino acids. V lost 5 bases, J lost 1 base, and 10 bases stayed unmatched. Germline CDR1 and CDR2: MDHEN and SYDVKM. DNA for the CDR3: TGTGCCAGCAGTCCAAACTCAGGGGGCTTATCCTACAATGAGCAGTTCTTC. This sequence encodes CASSPNSGGLSYNEQFF.

This clone showed up just a few times. J is TRBJ2-1 and V is TRBV6-5, with 8 nucleotides matching TRBD2. Per the germline V gene, CDR1 is MNHEY and CDR2 is SVGAGI. The CDR3 consists of 14 residues. V shed 2 bases and J 8 bases; nucleotides not matched to a gene: 5. CDR3 protein: CASSYASGSDEQFF. The CDR3 DNA reads TGTGCCAGCAGTTACGCCAGCGGGAGCGATGAGCAGTTCTTC.

The chain couples TRBV6-1 to TRBJ2-1; tentatively, D is TRBD2 (6 bases). Trimming stripped 6 bases from V and 3 bases from J, with 9 bases between. The CDR3 is 13 amino acids. Germline lookup yields CDR1 MNHNS and CDR2 SASEGT. This chain's CDR3 is CASRGDFYNEQFF. Written as DNA, the CDR3 is TGTGCCAGCAGAGGGGACTTCTACAATGAGCAGTTCTTC.

The chain links TRBV27 to TRBJ2-1, with D hard to call. With 4 bases removed from V and 7 bases from J, the gap between germline ends came to 8 bases. The CDR3 length is 12 residues. Germline V gene sequence: CDR1 MNHEY, CDR2 SMNVEV (reference sequence). In DNA, the CDR3 is TGTGCCAGCAGTTCTGACTGGAATGAGCAGTTCTTC. Encoded protein: CASSSDWNEQFF.

This chain joins TRBV6-5 and TRBJ2-5; tentative D call: TRBD2 (6 bases). This CDR3 region has 15 residues. V lost 6 bases and J 0 bases, leaving 14 bases between the germline ends. Germline lookup yields CDR1 MNHEY and CDR2 SVGAGI. The DNA for the CDR3 is TGTGCCAGCAGGCCAGCGGGTACTAACCAAGAGACCCAGTACTTC. The encoded protein is CASRPAGTNQETQYF.

The CDR3 loop reads CASSPGLAGGLLQETQYF. CDR3 bases: TGTGCCAGCAGCCCCGGACTAGCGGGGGGCCTCCTCCAAGAGACCCAGTACTTC. The J gene is TRBJ2-5, the V gene TRBV7-9, with 14 bases fitting TRBD2. Germline CDR1 and CDR2: SEHNR and FQNEAQ (reference sequence). The CDR3 sequence is 18 residues long. Trimming took 5 bases from V and 1 from J; bases not matched to a gene: 9.

The rearrangement joins TRBV7-2 to TRBJ2-1; 11 bases line up with TRBD2. CDR3 length: 18 amino acids. The V and J ends lost 2 bases and 1 base, in that order; junction bases with no gene match: 7. The germline V gene has CDR1 SGHTA and CDR2 FQGNSA. DNA for the CDR3: TGTGCCAGCAGCTTACTAGCGGGGGGCTTCCGATCCTACAATGAGCAGTTCTTC. This translates into CASSLLAGGFRSYNEQFF.

This rearrangement joins TRBV5-6 to TRBJ2-3; possible D gene TRBD2, 6 bases. The ends were cut back, 1 base at V and 9 bases at J, with 12 bases in the middle. This CDR3 is built from 13 residues. The germline V gene encodes CDR1 SGHDT and CDR2 YYEEEE. The CDR3 DNA reads TGTGCCAGCAGCTTGTATGAGGGGAGGACGCAGTATTTT. Residues: CASSLYEGRTQYF. Drawing the rest from reference TRBV5-6 and TRBJ2-3, the complete variable domain is DAGVTQSPTHLIKTRGQQVTLRCSPKSGHDTVSWYQQALGQGPQFIFQYYEEEERQRGNFPDRFSGHQFPNYSSELNVNALLLGDSALYLCASSLYEGRTQYFGPGTRLTVL.

The chain links TRBV4-2 to TRBJ2-7; D gene uncertain. The germline V gene encodes CDR1 LGHNA and CDR2 YNFKEQ. V dropped 4 bases and J dropped 4 bases, with 14 bases sitting between them. The CDR3 loop spans 14 amino acids. CDR3 in DNA: TGTGCCAGCAGCCCTCTCAGTGGTAGGTACGAGCAGTACTTC. Protein: CASSPLSGRYEQYF.

This clone was seen at least ten times. The J gene is TRBJ1-4, the V gene TRBV7-2; D unclear. The length of the CDR3 is 15 residues. Per germline, CDR1 SGHTA and CDR2 FQGNSA. Trimming removed 5 bases from V and 3 bases from J, with 13 bases in between. CDR3 nucleotide sequence: TGTGCCAGCAGCCAAAGTAGGGCAGCTAATGAAAAACTGTTTTTT. It yields the protein CASSQSRAANEKLFF.

The chain carries TRBV2 and TRBJ2-3, with 8 bases identical to TRBD2. The CDR3 has 14 residues. After removal of 6 bases from V and 4 bases from J, the junction contained 6 bases not matched to a gene. The germline CDR1 and CDR2 sequences are SNHLY and FYNNEI. CDR3 amino acids: CASRSGRVADTQYF. In DNA form, the CDR3 reads TGTGCCAGCAGGAGCGGGAGAGTCGCAGATACGCAGTATTTT.

This chain uses TRBV13 with TRBJ2-7, with TRBD2 matching over 7 bases. Germline V lookup: CDR1 PRHDT, CDR2 FYEKMQ (reference sequence). The CDR3 has 14 amino acids. The trim removed 3 bases at V and 3 bases at J, leaving 5 bases unmatched. The CDR3 loop is CASSFLSGNYEQYF. The CDR3 nucleotides read TGTGCCAGCAGCTTCCTCAGCGGGAACTACGAGCAGTACTTC.

The rearrangement joins TRBV27 to TRBJ2-7; 7 nucleotides line up with TRBD2. Germline lookup yields CDR1 MNHEY and CDR2 SMNVEV (reference sequence). The CDR3 totals 14 residues. The V segment lost 1 base and the J segment 3 bases; nucleotides outside the gene matches: 3. The CDR3 is CASSLWGGNYEQYF. DNA for the CDR3: TGTGCCAGCAGTTTATGGGGGGGGAACTACGAGCAGTACTTC.

The gene calls are TRBV5-8 and TRBJ2-6, with a weak D call TRBD1 (6 bases). The CDR3 loop spans 16 amino acids. The germline V and J ends were trimmed by 5 bases and 0 bases, with 12 bases remaining between them. CDR1 SGHTS and CDR2 YDEGEE come from the germline V gene. In nucleotides, the CDR3 is TGTGCCAGCAGTTTCACAGGGCTCTCTGGGGCCAACGTCCTGACTTTC. This sequence encodes CASSFTGLSGANVLTF.

The chain has TRBV19 and TRBJ1-1; D not resolved. The CDR3 length is 13 residues. Germline V gene data show CDR1 as LNHDA and CDR2 as SQIVND (reference sequence). V was pared by 1 base and J by 1 base, with 4 bases between. The CDR3 DNA reads TGTGCCAGTAGTATAGTCCCGAACACTGAAGCTTTCTTT. This sequence encodes CASSIVPNTEAFF.

This chain uses TRBV5-4 with TRBJ2-5; D is unresolved. Trimming removed 4 bases at V and 4 bases at J, with 14 bases between. This CDR3 is built from 14 residues. The germline CDR1 and CDR2 sequences are SGHNT and YYREEE (reference sequence). The DNA for the CDR3 is TGTGCCAGCAGCCAGACATTGTGGGGAGAGACCCAGTACTTC. As protein: CASSQTLWGETQYF.

The J gene is TRBJ2-1, the V gene TRBV10-1, with TRBD2 identical over 10 bases. The CDR3 runs to 15 residues. The V segment lost 4 bases and the J segment 6 bases; nucleotides outside the gene matches: 6. In germline, CDR1 is WNHNN, CDR2 SYGVQD (reference sequence). The DNA for the CDR3 is TGCGCCAGCAGTGGAGGGCCTAGCGGGAGCAATGAGCAGTTCTTC. Translating it yields CASSGGPSGSNEQFF.

This clone was counted a single time. The CDR3 region has the DNA TGTGCCAGCAGTGGGGCGGGGGGTGAGTACTTC. Residues: CASSGAGGEYF. The genes are TRBV6-5 and TRBJ2-7; 8 bases agree with TRBD2. CDR1 MNHEY and CDR2 SVGAGI come from the germline V gene. This CDR3 comprises 11 residues. J was trimmed by 11 bases and V by 5 bases; bases with no gene match: 5.